Sequencing of this T cell receptor beta chain was carried out in a study of blood T cell repertoires in COVID-19. Study information: Samples of COVID-19 (acute and convalescent) were obtained from the United States, Italy and Spain. T cells, B-cell-depleted T cells, or PBMCs provided the cDNA or gDNA that served as material.

The repertoire was sequenced with immunoSEQ multiplex PCR; TCRdb's copy has only in-frame clones and lacks some. The sample lists fewer than 90,000 clones; roughly 87% were seen once. The CDR3 is 13 amino acids. The germline V gene has CDR1 SGDLS and CDR2 YYNGEE. Trimming stripped 3 bases from V and 0 bases from J, with 6 bases between. This chain connects TRBV9 to TRBJ2-5; D not resolved. Sequenced: peripheral blood. The clonotype originates from a male donor with acute or convalescent COVID-19. For the CDR3, the DNA is TGTGCCAGCAGCGCAGACAACCAAGAGACCCAGTACTTC. Encoded protein: CASSADNQETQYF.